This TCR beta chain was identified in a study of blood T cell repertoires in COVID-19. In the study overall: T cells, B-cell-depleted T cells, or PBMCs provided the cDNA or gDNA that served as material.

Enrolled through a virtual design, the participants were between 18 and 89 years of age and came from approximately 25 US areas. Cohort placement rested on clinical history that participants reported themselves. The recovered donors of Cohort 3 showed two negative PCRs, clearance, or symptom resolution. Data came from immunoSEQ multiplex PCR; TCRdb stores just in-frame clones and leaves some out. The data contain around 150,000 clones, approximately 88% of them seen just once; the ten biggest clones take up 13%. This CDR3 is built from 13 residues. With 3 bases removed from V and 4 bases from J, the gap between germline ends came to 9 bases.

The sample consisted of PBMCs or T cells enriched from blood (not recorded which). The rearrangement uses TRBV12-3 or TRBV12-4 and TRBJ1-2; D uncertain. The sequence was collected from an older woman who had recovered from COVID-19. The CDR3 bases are TGTGCCAGCAGTTTGACGGGTCCCTATGGCTACACCTTC. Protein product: CASSLTGPYGYTF.